Below, 20 T cell receptor beta chains from the same sample are listed, as sequenced in a study of blood T cell repertoires in COVID-19. The data were produced by immunoSEQ multiplex PCR, yet TCRdb's version contains in-frame clones alone and is incomplete. This table holds over 150,000 clones, 84% found once. Sequencing input: peripheral blood. Receptors originate from a human donor in a cohort sampled during active COVID-19.

The V call is TRBV6-6, the J call TRBJ2-7; tentative D call: TRBD2 (5 bases). This CDR3 region has 15 residues. V lost 5 bases, J lost 1 base, and 15 bases lay in between. Germline CDR1 reads MNHNY; CDR2 reads SVGAGI (reference sequence). The CDR3 DNA follows: TGTGCCAGCAGTCACGGAGGCCCCCCTTCCTACGAGCAGTACTTC. This codes for CASSHGGPPSYEQYF.

V usage is TRBV19 and J usage is TRBJ1-1, with D possibly being TRBD1 (6 bases). The V end was cut by 6 bases, the J end by 1 base, with 18 bases between. The CDR3 spans 16 residues. In germline, CDR1 is LNHDA, CDR2 SQIVND (reference sequence). The DNA for the CDR3 is TGTGCCAGTAGCACTTACCACGGGACACCGAACACTGAAGCTTTCTTT. Protein sequence: CASSTYHGTPNTEAFF.

The genes are TRBV27 and TRBJ2-7, with a weak D call TRBD2 (6 bases). The V end lost 5 bases, the J end lost 3 bases, and 23 bases lay between the germline ends. The CDR3 is 17 residues long. CDR1 and CDR2 from the germline V gene are MNHEY and SMNVEV (reference sequence). In nucleotides, the CDR3 is TGTGCCAGCAGTCCGCCACATCCGTTAGGGAGGAACTACGAGCAGTACTTC. It codes for CASSPPHPLGRNYEQYF.

This sequence joins TRBV6-5 and TRBJ2-3; TRBD2 agrees at 8 bases. Germline-derived CDR1 and CDR2 are MNHEY and SVGAGI. The CDR3 sequence is 14 residues long. V was clipped by 0 bases and J by 4 bases; unmatched bases: 0. CDR3 coding DNA: TGTGCCAGCAGTTACTCGCGGGGGGCAGATACGCAGTATTTT. This sequence encodes CASSYSRGADTQYF.

The chain employs TRBV10-2 and TRBJ2-1, with TRBD2 matching over 8 bases. From germline, CDR1 is WSHSY and CDR2 SAAADI. The CDR3 consists of 13 residues. With 6 bases clipped from V and 4 bases from J, the junction kept 2 bases outside the gene matches. Here the CDR3 reads CASRLADYNEQFF. The CDR3 coding sequence is TGCGCCAGCAGACTAGCGGATTACAATGAGCAGTTCTTC.

The rearrangement joins TRBV10-3 to TRBJ1-6; 8 bases map to TRBD1. Germline V gene lookup returns CDR1 ENHRY and CDR2 SYGVKD. After removal of 2 bases from V and 2 bases from J, the junction contained 2 bases not matched to a gene. The CDR3 has 16 amino acids. This chain's CDR3 is CAISEDRGAYNSPLHF. CDR3 sequence (DNA): TGTGCCATCAGTGAGGACAGGGGAGCCTATAATTCACCCCTCCACTTT.

This clone was observed a few times. V is TRBV7-9 and J is TRBJ2-1, with TRBD2 identical over 11 bases. The CDR3 is 15 amino acids. V lost 6 bases, J lost 9 bases, and 10 bases stayed unmatched. Germline V gives CDR1 SEHNR, CDR2 FQNEAQ (reference sequence). The DNA of the CDR3 is TGTGCCAGCAGTTCCGGGACTAGCGGACGGGGTGAGCAGTTCTTC. This translates into CASSSGTSGRGEQFF.

This chain connects TRBV4-1 to TRBJ2-6; D is perhaps TRBD1 (6 bases). Germline CDR1 reads MGHRA; CDR2 reads YSYEKL. The CDR3 length is 16 residues. Between the trimmed V and J ends, which lost 6 bases and 0 bases, there was a span of 12 bases. This CDR3 reads CASRAPGHSGANVLTF. DNA for the CDR3: TGCGCCAGCAGGGCTCCGGGACACTCTGGGGCCAACGTCCTGACTTTC.

The CDR3 here is CASSLLNGHRSANEQFF. The CDR3 nucleotides read TGTGCCAGCAGTTTATTGAACGGACACCGCTCAGCAAATGAGCAGTTCTTC. The rearrangement joins TRBV28 to TRBJ2-1, with D maybe TRBD1 (5 bases). From germline, CDR1 is MDHEN and CDR2 SYDVKM. The CDR3 covers 17 residues. V dropped 1 base and J dropped 7 bases, with 20 bases sitting between them.

The V gene is TRBV15, the J gene TRBJ2-7; 9 bases match TRBD2. Germline lookup yields CDR1 LNHNV and CDR2 YYDKDF (reference sequence). The ends lost 3 bases at V and 4 bases at J; junction bases unmatched: 7. This CDR3 comprises 15 residues. CDR3 loop: CATSSGSGGKYEQYF. In nucleotides, the CDR3 is TGTGCCACCAGCAGTGGCAGCGGGGGGAAGTACGAGCAGTACTTC. Supplemented by reference TRBV15 and TRBJ2-7, the full variable domain reads DAMVIQNPRYQVTQFGKPVTLSCSQTLNHNVMYWYQQKSSQAPKLLFHYYDKDFNNEADTPDNFQSRRPNTSFCFLDIRSPGLGDTAMYLCATSSGSGGKYEQYFGPGTRLTVT.

Concerning this clone: Within the sample, other DNA sequences also encode this same CDR3. The genes are TRBV4-2 and TRBJ1-5; D ambiguous. The germline V gene encodes CDR1 LGHNA and CDR2 YNFKEQ. The CDR3 covers 13 residues. Between the trimmed V and J ends, which lost 0 bases and 4 bases, there was a span of 4 bases. This CDR3 is CASSQDNNQPQHF. Written as DNA, the CDR3 is TGTGCCAGCAGCCAAGATAATAATCAGCCCCAGCATTTT.

V gene TRBV5-1 combines with J gene TRBJ2-1; the match to TRBD2 covers 11 bases. This CDR3 spans 16 amino acids. CDR1 and CDR2 from the germline V gene are SGHRS and YFSETQ. J gave up 2 bases and V 4 bases, and 5 bases lay outside the gene matches. The CDR3 loop reads CASSHRLAGPYNEQFF. The CDR3, as DNA: TGCGCCAGCAGCCACAGACTAGCGGGACCCTACAATGAGCAGTTCTTC.

This clone was observed once. The V call is TRBV27, the J call TRBJ2-1; 13 bases line up with TRBD2. J gave up 1 base and V 4 bases, and 4 bases lay outside the gene matches. Germline CDR1 MNHEY, CDR2 SMNVEV (reference sequence). The CDR3 has 17 residues. This CDR3 is CASSWTSGSASYNEQFF. CDR3 DNA sequence: TGTGCCAGCAGTTGGACTAGCGGGAGTGCTTCCTACAATGAGCAGTTCTTC.

This clone occurred many times. The chain carries TRBV11-2 and TRBJ1-6; D is possibly TRBD1 (5 bases). The germline gives CDR1 SGHAT, CDR2 FQNNGV. The CDR3 is 16 residues long. Trimming shortened V by 1 base and J by 4 bases, and 11 bases separated the two germline ends. The CDR3 DNA sequence: TGTGCCAGCAGCTTAGGTTGGGCAGGGTATAATTCACCCCTCCACTTT. This encodes CASSLGWAGYNSPLHF.

This clone has a handful of counts. V gene TRBV3-1 (or the pseudogene TRBV3-2) combines with J gene TRBJ2-3; weak D call: TRBD2 (6 bases). The CDR3 is 14 amino acids. Trimming cost V 8 bases and J 2 bases, with 14 bases left between them. Germline lookup yields CDR1 LGHDT and CDR2 YNNKEL (reference sequence). CDR3 amino acids: CASGRRAVTDTQYF. CDR3 bases: TGTGCCAGCGGTAGGAGGGCGGTCACAGATACGCAGTATTTT.

V usage is TRBV7-2 and J usage is TRBJ2-3; 10 nucleotides agree with TRBD2. The CDR3 runs 17 residues. V lost 5 bases and J lost 4; bases outside the gene matches: 12. Germline loops: CDR1 SGHTA, CDR2 FQGNSA. CDR3 DNA: TGTGCCAGCAGCCAGAGCTTTAGCGGGAGGAGGGCAGATACGCAGTATTTT. It yields the protein CASSQSFSGRRADTQYF.

The chain combines TRBV7-6 with TRBJ2-4; tentatively, D is TRBD1 (5 bases). CDR3 length equals 15 residues. The V end was cut by 5 bases, the J end by 9 bases, with 20 bases between. CDR1 and CDR2 (germline): SGHVS, FNYEAQ. The CDR3 spells CASSPVGWQGGIQYF. The CDR3 nucleotides read TGTGCCAGCAGCCCCGTAGGGTGGCAGGGCGGCATTCAGTACTTC.

The V and J genes are TRBV28 and TRBJ2-1; D is ambiguous. Germline V gene sequence: CDR1 MDHEN, CDR2 SYDVKM. V was cut by 7 bases and J by 3 bases, with 13 bases left in between. This CDR3 comprises 14 residues. CDR3 in DNA: TGTGCCAGCACAGTAACGTCAAACTACAATGAGCAGTTCTTC. The encoded protein is CASTVTSNYNEQFF.

The chain has TRBV29-1 and TRBJ2-1, with 7 bases identical to TRBD2. V trimming: 5 bases; J trimming: 2 bases; junction bases outside the gene matches: 6. CDR1 is SQVTM and CDR2 is ANQGSEA in the germline V gene. There are 14 residues in the CDR3. DNA of the CDR3: TGCAGCGTTCGTCGGGCGGGAGCCTACAATGAGCAGTTCTTC. Its translation is CSVRRAGAYNEQFF.

This clone was seen only a few times. The chain has TRBV7-2 and TRBJ1-1; tentative D call: TRBD1 (6 bases). CDR3 length: 15 residues. V lost 5 bases and J 0 bases, leaving 13 bases between the germline ends. Per germline, CDR1 SGHTA and CDR2 FQGNSA. The CDR3: CASSPRGQLNTEAFF. CDR3 DNA: TGTGCCAGCAGCCCCCGAGGACAGCTGAACACTGAAGCTTTCTTT.